One and the same sample provided the 32 T cell receptor beta chains below, sequenced in a study of T-cell reconstitution after alpha-beta-depleted transplantation in children. Using unique molecular identifiers, the investigators prepared the TCRbeta library. TCRdb re-derived calls from the PCR reads in MiXCR, one entry per CDR3 protein. The data contain almost 500,000 distinct CDR3 sequences, 10% to 13% of them singletons. The sample here was PBMCs, taken before TCRalphabeta/CD19-depleted stem cell transplant. These receptors were taken from a child aged 2 to 10 with inherited bone marrow failure, due to receive a stem cell transplant.

This clonotype was counted between two and nine times. The gene calls are TRBV29-1 and TRBJ1-1, with a possible D match to TRBD1 (5 bases). The CDR3 is made up of 13 amino acids. Germline-derived CDR1 and CDR2 are SQVTM and ANQGSEA. Trimming stripped 6 bases from V and 4 bases from J, with 15 bases between. CDR3 sequence (DNA): TGCAGCGTCCAGGGTTTTGTTGTCACTGAAGCTTTCTTT. It is translated as CSVQGFVVTEAFF.

This clonotype was counted ten times or more. V gene TRBV27 combines with J gene TRBJ1-2; perhaps TRBD1 as D (5 bases). Germline-derived CDR1 and CDR2 are MNHEY and SMNVEV (reference sequence). Trimming removed 1 base at V and 6 bases at J, with 6 bases between. The CDR3 consists of 12 residues. CDR3 sequence (DNA): TGTGCCAGCAGTTTATGGGGGGATGGCTACACCTTC. It is translated as CASSLWGDGYTF.

This clonotype showed up just a few times. The chain carries TRBV6-5 and TRBJ2-3; D ambiguous. V lost 0 bases and J 1 base, leaving 5 bases between the germline ends. Germline CDR1 is MNHEY and CDR2 is SVGAGI. This CDR3 is built from 14 residues. The CDR3 loop is CASSYSTRTDTQYF. In DNA, the CDR3 is TGTGCCAGCAGTTACTCGACCCGCACAGATACGCAGTATTTT.

This rearrangement joins TRBV5-3 to TRBJ1-5, with unresolved D. TRBV5-3 has ORF status, its function being uncertain. Trimming took 1 base from V and 5 from J, leaving 10 bases between them. This CDR3 is 14 amino acids long. The CDR3 region has the DNA TGTGCCAGAAGCTTGTCGCAGGAAGATCAGCCCCAGCATTTT. Residues: CARSLSQEDQPQHF.

This clonotype was picked up many times. J is TRBJ2-7 and V is TRBV4-3; D gene unclear. The CDR3 spans 15 residues. Per germline, CDR1 LGHNA and CDR2 YSLEER. V lost 0 bases to trimming and J lost 5 bases, with 14 bases between them. CDR3 sequence: CASSQDAPREHEQYF. The CDR3 nucleotides are TGCGCCAGCAGCCAAGATGCCCCCAGAGAACACGAGCAGTACTTC.

This clonotype was recorded many times. The rearrangement joins TRBV5-1 to TRBJ2-5; no reliable D call. Per the germline V gene, CDR1 is SGHRS and CDR2 is YFSETQ. V was trimmed by 2 bases and J by 2 bases, leaving 10 bases between them. The CDR3 consists of 14 residues. The CDR3 spells CASSFSYMQETQYF. The CDR3 DNA reads TGCGCCAGCAGCTTTTCATACATGCAAGAGACCCAGTACTTC.

There are many counts of this clonotype. The rearrangement uses TRBV27 and TRBJ2-7; 8 nucleotides match TRBD2. V dropped 3 bases and J dropped 3; count of bases not matched to a gene: 7. CDR3 size: 15 residues. Germline V CDR1 and CDR2: MNHEY, SMNVEV (reference sequence). The DNA of the CDR3 is TGTGCCAGCAGTTTCCGCGACGGGGGGGACTACGAGCAGTACTTC. Translated: CASSFRDGGDYEQYF.

This clonotype occurred a few times. V usage is TRBV7-9 and J usage is TRBJ2-5; 12 positions match TRBD2. J gave up 5 bases and V 3 bases, and 4 bases lay outside the gene matches. The CDR3 has 15 residues. From germline, CDR1 is SEHNR and CDR2 FQNEAQ (reference sequence). The CDR3 bases are TGTGCCAGCAGCTTTTCACTAGCGGGAGGTGAGACCCAGTACTTC. This gives the protein CASSFSLAGGETQYF.

This chain uses TRBV6-5 with TRBJ1-5; 9 bases align to TRBD1. The germline gives CDR1 MNHEY, CDR2 SVGAGI. CDR3 length: 15 residues. Germline trimming cut 7 bases from V and 1 base from J; bases unmatched to any gene: 5. In nucleotides, the CDR3 is TGTGCCAGCAATTCACAGGGGGCGAGCAATCAGCCCCAGCATTTT. Translated, it gives CASNSQGASNQPQHF.

The chain links TRBV2 to TRBJ1-1; the match to TRBD1 covers 7 bases. CDR3 length equals 15 residues. Germline assignment: CDR1 SNHLY and CDR2 FYNNEI. V was clipped by 8 bases and J by 2 bases; unmatched bases: 11. The CDR3 reads CASSRDRLSNTEAFF. The DNA of the CDR3 is TGTGCCAGCTCCCGGGACAGACTTTCCAACACTGAAGCTTTCTTT.

This clonotype showed up many times. CDR3 nucleotide sequence: TGCAGTGCTAGGGCGGGAGGGATCTCCTACGAGCAGTACTTC. It translates to CSARAGGISYEQYF. V usage is TRBV20-1 and J usage is TRBJ2-7; 9 positions agree with TRBD2. This CDR3 has 14 amino acids. The junction had 3 bases not matched to a gene; V was cut back by 3 bases and J by 0 bases. The V gene's germline CDR1 is DFQATT and CDR2 SNEGSKA (reference sequence).

This clonotype was seen repeatedly, ten times or more. This chain uses TRBV10-2 with TRBJ1-2, with D tentatively TRBD1 (6 bases). V lost 3 bases and J lost 5, with 7 bases in between. The CDR3 runs to 12 residues. From germline, CDR1 is WSHSY and CDR2 SAAADI. CDR3 sequence: CASSDQGYGYTF. The CDR3 DNA reads TGCGCCAGCAGTGACCAGGGGTATGGCTACACCTTC.

Many counts were recorded for this clonotype. V and J are TRBV29-1 and TRBJ1-2, with a possible D match to TRBD1 (6 bases). This CDR3 has 13 residues. CDR1 is SQVTM, CDR2 ANQGSEA, per germline. V shed 6 bases and J shed 4 bases, with 15 bases lying between them. The CDR3 coding sequence is TGCAGCGTACGACACGGGGGCCCCTATGGCTACACCTTC. This sequence encodes CSVRHGGPYGYTF.

The CDR3 DNA sequence: TGCGCCAGCAGCCAAGATCCAGCGGGAGGAACAGATACGCAGTATTTT. Its protein product is CASSQDPAGGTDTQYF. The chain joins TRBV4-3 to TRBJ2-3; the match to TRBD2 covers 9 bases. CDR3 size: 16 residues. With 0 bases clipped from V and 3 bases from J, the junction kept 4 bases outside the gene matches. Germline V gene lookup returns CDR1 LGHNA and CDR2 YSLEER.

This clonotype was observed at least ten times. The DNA of the CDR3 is TGCGCCAGCAGCGTTGATCCGGGAGGGCTCACAGATACGCAGTATTTT. Translation: CASSVDPGGLTDTQYF. The chain uses TRBV5-1 and TRBJ2-3; 8 bases fit TRBD2. The CDR3 is made up of 16 amino acids. V lost 4 bases and J lost 2; bases outside the gene matches: 9. Germline-derived CDR1 and CDR2 are SGHRS and YFSETQ.

The chain is built from TRBV20-1 and TRBJ2-1; D not resolved. The germline V gene encodes CDR1 DFQATT and CDR2 SNEGSKA (reference sequence). This CDR3 region has 11 residues. Trimming removed 3 bases at V and 12 bases at J, with 12 bases between. In nucleotides, the CDR3 is TGCAGTGCTAGTAACCAAGTGTCGCAGTTCTTC. Its protein is CSASNQVSQFF.

Many counts were recorded for this clonotype. The chain couples TRBV4-2 to TRBJ2-7; TRBD1 matches at 8 bases. The CDR3 runs 15 residues. The V gene end was trimmed by 1 base and the J gene end by 2 bases; junction bases not matched to a gene: 4. Per the germline V gene, CDR1 is LGHNA and CDR2 is YNFKEQ. CDR3 sequence: CASSQGGQGPYEQYF. DNA for the CDR3: TGTGCCAGCAGCCAAGGCGGACAGGGCCCCTACGAGCAGTACTTC.

Only a few counts were recorded for this clonotype. V is TRBV12-3 or TRBV12-4 and J is TRBJ2-7, with D uncertain. The length of the CDR3 is 13 residues. Trimming removed 3 bases from V and 2 bases from J, with 8 bases in between. CDR3 region: CASSFGPTYEQYF. CDR3 nucleotide sequence: TGTGCCAGCAGTTTCGGACCGACCTACGAGCAGTACTTC.

The chain is built from TRBV5-1 and TRBJ2-5; no reliable D call. The CDR3 spans 12 residues. From germline, CDR1 is SGHRS and CDR2 YFSETQ. With 4 bases removed from V and 5 bases from J, the gap between germline ends came to 9 bases. CDR3 in DNA: TGCGCCAGCAGCCCCTTTGCCGAGACCCAGTACTTC. Translation gives CASSPFAETQYF.

This chain joins TRBV7-2 and TRBJ2-7, with no clear D. Trimming pared 1 base from V and 4 bases from J, leaving 14 bases between. The CDR3 totals 15 residues. CDR1 and CDR2 from the germline V gene are SGHTA and FQGNSA. The CDR3 region is CASSLDPVQSYEQYF. In DNA, the CDR3 is TGTGCCAGCAGCTTAGATCCGGTCCAGTCATACGAGCAGTACTTC.

Many counts were recorded for this clonotype. The chain combines TRBV12-3 or TRBV12-4 with TRBJ2-1; D not certain. The CDR3 length is 16 residues. The V end lost 6 bases, the J end lost 0 bases, and 15 bases lay between the germline ends. The CDR3 region has the DNA TGTGCCAGCAGCCCCTCGGGTACATCCTCCTACAATGAGCAGTTCTTC. Translated, it gives CASSPSGTSSYNEQFF.

The rearrangement joins TRBV13 to TRBJ2-2, with TRBD2 matching 8 bases. J gave up 5 bases and V 1 base, and 9 bases lay outside the gene matches. The V gene's germline CDR1 is PRHDT and CDR2 FYEKMQ (reference sequence). CDR3 length: 17 residues. The CDR3 here is CASSLAREGHDTGELFF. In DNA, the CDR3 is TGTGCCAGCAGCTTAGCACGGGAGGGCCATGATACCGGGGAGCTGTTTTTT.

This clonotype was recorded a few times. This chain connects TRBV20-1 to TRBJ2-7, with D hard to call. V was shortened by 6 bases and J by 0 bases, with 15 bases between the two germline ends. The CDR3 consists of 14 residues. CDR1 and CDR2 from the germline V gene are DFQATT and SNEGSKA (reference sequence). The CDR3 DNA follows: TGCAGTGCAAAAGATTCGCGGAACTCCTACGAGCAGTACTTC. It translates to CSAKDSRNSYEQYF.

This clonotype was seen many times. V usage is TRBV7-2 and J usage is TRBJ2-2; no reliable D call. Germline CDR1 SGHTA, CDR2 FQGNSA. The CDR3 contains 14 residues. Trimming took 3 bases from V and 6 from J, leaving 11 bases between them. CDR3 DNA: TGTGCCAGCAGCTTCTTTAATCGACCCGGGGAGCTGTTTTTT. Its protein is CASSFFNRPGELFF.

The DNA for the CDR3 is TGTGCCACCAGCATCAGGGGGCTCGACACTGAAGCTTTCTTT. Translated: CATSIRGLDTEAFF. This chain links TRBV15 with TRBJ1-1, with 8 bases identical to TRBD1. Germline V gene lookup returns CDR1 LNHNV and CDR2 YYDKDF (reference sequence). Losses at the gene ends were 4 bases for V and 3 bases for J; bases not matched to a gene: 4. The CDR3 loop spans 14 amino acids. Complete variable domain (other parts from reference TRBV15 and TRBJ1-1): DAMVIQNPRYQVTQFGKPVTLSCSQTLNHNVMYWYQQKSSQAPKLLFHYYDKDFNNEADTPDNFQSRRPNTSFCFLDIRSPGLGDTAMYLCATSIRGLDTEAFFGQGTRLTVV.

This clonotype has ten or more counts. The V gene is TRBV12-3 or TRBV12-4, the J gene TRBJ2-7; TRBD2 matches at 8 bases. The CDR3 length is 16 residues. With 5 bases clipped from V and 2 bases from J, the junction kept 11 bases outside the gene matches. The CDR3 reads CASSANPGTRAYEQYF. The CDR3 DNA is TGTGCCAGCAGTGCAAACCCAGGGACTAGGGCCTACGAGCAGTACTTC.

Many counts were recorded for this clonotype. The chain recombines TRBV28 with TRBJ2-7; D gene unclear. Germline values: CDR1 MDHEN, CDR2 SYDVKM. Between the trimmed V and J ends, which lost 3 bases and 3 bases, there was a span of 15 bases. The CDR3 runs 15 residues. This chain's CDR3 is CASSFTPATNYEQYF. The CDR3 bases are TGTGCCAGCAGTTTTACCCCGGCCACAAACTACGAGCAGTACTTC.

This clonotype was seen only a few times. The gene calls are TRBV7-6 and TRBJ2-1, with D possibly being TRBD1 or TRBD2 (5 bases each). This CDR3 spans 17 amino acids. V lost 1 base and J lost 0, with 13 bases in between. Germline CDR1 SGHVS, CDR2 FNYEAQ. The CDR3 protein is CASSLEPSGLSYNEQFF. CDR3 coding DNA: TGTGCCAGCAGCTTAGAGCCGTCGGGGCTCTCCTACAATGAGCAGTTCTTC.

This clonotype was seen ten or more times. V is TRBV5-1 and J is TRBJ1-1; D possibly corresponds to TRBD1 (6 bases). There are 13 residues in the CDR3. CDR1 and CDR2 from the germline V gene are SGHRS and YFSETQ. V was pared by 4 bases and J by 10 bases, with 17 bases between. The CDR3 nucleotides are TGCGCCAGCAGCATCGACAGGCTAGCGGGAGCTTTCTTT. Residues: CASSIDRLAGAFF.

This clonotype was seen many times. The rearrangement uses TRBV5-1 and TRBJ2-7; D is uncertain. The CDR3 extends over 13 amino acids. Trimming removed 2 bases from V and 6 bases from J, with 12 bases in between. CDR1 is SGHRS, CDR2 YFSETQ, per germline. CDR3 nucleotide sequence: TGCGCCAGCAGCTTCGGCTCGGCGTCCGAGCAGTACTTC. It specifies CASSFGSASEQYF.

This clonotype was found many times. The chain carries TRBV28 and TRBJ1-5, with 9 bases that match TRBD1. V shed 4 bases, J shed 5 bases, and the junction held 12 bases outside the gene matches. CDR3 length: 17 residues. The germline gives CDR1 MDHEN, CDR2 SYDVKM. For the CDR3, the DNA is TGTGCCAGCAGTTCCCCCAACAGGGGGCTTTTTGATCAGCCCCAGCATTTT. The encoded protein is CASSSPNRGLFDQPQHF.

This clonotype was recorded at least ten times. The gene calls are TRBV5-1 and TRBJ2-1; TRBD2 matches at 11 bases. Germline loops: CDR1 SGHRS, CDR2 YFSETQ. This CDR3 has 15 amino acids. V shed 4 bases and J 5 bases; nucleotides not matched to a gene: 5. The CDR3 DNA sequence: TGCGCCAGCAGCCTGGGACTAGCGGTCAACAATGAGCAGTTCTTC. It specifies CASSLGLAVNNEQFF.